This is a list of T cell receptor beta chains from one sample in a study of shared clonotypes between healthy human individuals. Profiling relied on immunoSEQ multiplex PCR, and the TCRdb table lists in-frame clones only, not all of them. The sample carries around 2.1 million clones, approximately 94% recorded once. The source material was naive CD8+ T cells from PBMCs. These receptors were obtained from a man younger than 35 in good health. Some clones in this sample may be carry-over from other donors' samples. Each CDR3 is given with its conserved first and last residue. Fields, in order: clone size, D gene, J gene, V gene, CDR3 DNA, CDR3 protein. A D gene is named only where the DNA matches it firmly. Clone size appears in some rows only: once, few, many, or a class for an expanded clone.

clone size: .; D gene: .; J gene: TRBJ2-2; V gene: TRBV6-5; CDR3 DNA: TGTGCCAGCAGTTACGGGAACGGGGAGCTGTTTTTT; CDR3 protein: CASSYGNGELFF
clone size: .; D gene: .; J gene: TRBJ2-5; V gene: TRBV6-1; CDR3 DNA: TGTGCCAGCAGTGATATCCGTCCACAAGAGACCCAGTACTTC; CDR3 protein: CASSDIRPQETQYF
clone size: .; D gene: .; J gene: TRBJ2-5; V gene: TRBV11-2; CDR3 DNA: TGTGCCAGCAGCCGGGGTAGGGGGGCCCAGTACTTC; CDR3 protein: CASSRGRGAQYF
clone size: .; D gene: TRBD2; J gene: TRBJ2-3; V gene: TRBV2; CDR3 DNA: TGTGCCAGCAGTGAGGCTGCCCTGGCTAGCGGGGTCACAGATACGCAGTATTTT; CDR3 protein: CASSEAALASGVTDTQYF
clone size: .; D gene: .; J gene: TRBJ2-7; V gene: TRBV5-1; CDR3 DNA: TGCGCCAGCAGCTTAGCCGGACAACTTTACTACGAGCAGTACTTC; CDR3 protein: CASSLAGQLYYEQYF
clone size: .; D gene: .; J gene: TRBJ2-7; V gene: TRBV13; CDR3 DNA: TGTGCCAGCAGCCTGGGGACTCTGGCTTTCGAGCAGTACTTC; CDR3 protein: CASSLGTLAFEQYF
clone size: .; D gene: TRBD2; J gene: TRBJ2-2; V gene: TRBV28; CDR3 DNA: TGTGCCAGCAGGATACTAGGACTAGCGGGACTGAACACCGGGGAGCTGTTTTTT; CDR3 protein: CASRILGLAGLNTGELFF
clone size: once; D gene: .; J gene: TRBJ2-7; V gene: TRBV11-2; CDR3 DNA: TGTGCCAGCAGAAAAACCCGGCGGGGCTACGAGCAGTACTTC; CDR3 protein: CASRKTRRGYEQYF
clone size: once; D gene: .; J gene: TRBJ2-7; V gene: TRBV13; CDR3 DNA: TGTGCCAGCAGCTTAGGGGGACTTGCCTACGAGCAGTACTTC; CDR3 protein: CASSLGGLAYEQYF
clone size: .; D gene: .; J gene: TRBJ2-7; V gene: TRBV28; CDR3 DNA: TGTGCCAGCAGTTTGCAGGGCAGCTCCTACGAGCAGTACTTC; CDR3 protein: CASSLQGSSYEQYF
clone size: .; D gene: .; J gene: TRBJ2-1; V gene: TRBV13; CDR3 DNA: TGTGCCAGCAGCACTCCTGGGGGCGGGTACAATGAGCAGTTCTTC; CDR3 protein: CASSTPGGGYNEQFF
clone size: .; D gene: TRBD1; J gene: TRBJ2-7; V gene: TRBV11-2; CDR3 DNA: TGTGCCAGCAGTTCTCAGACCGGGACAGGGTTCGACGAGCAGTACTTC; CDR3 protein: CASSSQTGTGFDEQYF
clone size: .; D gene: .; J gene: TRBJ2-1; V gene: TRBV19; CDR3 DNA: TGTGCCAGCAGTCCAGAGGCGTCCTACAATGAGCAGTTCTTC; CDR3 protein: CASSPEASYNEQFF
clone size: .; D gene: .; J gene: TRBJ1-1; V gene: TRBV12-5; CDR3 DNA: TGTGCTAGTGGCCCGGGCCTGAAAACTGAAGCTTTCTTT; CDR3 protein: CASGPGLKTEAFF
clone size: .; D gene: .; J gene: TRBJ2-1; V gene: TRBV27; CDR3 DNA: TGTGCCAGCGGACCACTAGTTACTGAGCAGTTCTTC; CDR3 protein: CASGPLVTEQFF
clone size: .; D gene: .; J gene: TRBJ1-1; V gene: TRBV29-1; CDR3 DNA: TGCAGCGTTTGGACAGAACTCTACTATGGAGGGACTGAAGCTTTCTTT; CDR3 protein: CSVWTELYYGGTEAFF
clone size: .; D gene: .; J gene: TRBJ2-7; V gene: TRBV2; CDR3 DNA: TGTGCCAGCAGAATTACCGGGATTGGGGGAAATTACGAGCAGTACTTC; CDR3 protein: CASRITGIGGNYEQYF
clone size: few; D gene: .; J gene: TRBJ2-2; V gene: TRBV28; CDR3 DNA: TGTGCCAGCAGCCCTCTTTTACCCGTAGGCACCGGGGAGCTGTTTTTT; CDR3 protein: CASSPLLPVGTGELFF
clone size: .; D gene: .; J gene: TRBJ1-2; V gene: TRBV21-1; CDR3 DNA: TGTGCCAGCAGCCTTACAGGGTTCGGTTATGGCTACACCTTC; CDR3 protein: CASSLTGFGYGYTF
clone size: .; D gene: TRBD2; J gene: TRBJ2-2; V gene: TRBV7-3; CDR3 DNA: TGTGCCAGCAGGCCCAGTAGCGGGACAACCGGGGAGCTGTTTTTT; CDR3 protein: CASRPSSGTTGELFF
clone size: few; D gene: .; J gene: TRBJ1-2; V gene: TRBV19; CDR3 DNA: TGTGCCAGTAGTATTGGCCAATTCTATGGCTACACCTTC; CDR3 protein: CASSIGQFYGYTF
clone size: .; D gene: .; J gene: TRBJ2-7; V gene: TRBV5-1; CDR3 DNA: TGCGCCAGCAGCTACGGGGACGCATTGGGCTACGAGCAGTACTTC; CDR3 protein: CASSYGDALGYEQYF
clone size: .; D gene: .; J gene: TRBJ2-4; V gene: TRBV27; CDR3 DNA: TGTGCCTGCAGGCCGGGAGACAAAAACATTCAGTACTTC; CDR3 protein: CACRPGDKNIQYF
clone size: .; D gene: .; J gene: TRBJ2-7; V gene: TRBV25-1; CDR3 DNA: TGTGCCAGCAGTGCGGCCGGGAACCTCGACCGCCCCTACGAGCAGTACTTC; CDR3 protein: CASSAAGNLDRPYEQYF
clone size: once; D gene: .; J gene: TRBJ2-7; V gene: TRBV4-2; CDR3 DNA: TGTGCCAGCAGCCAAGATTCGGGGGAGCAGTACTTC; CDR3 protein: CASSQDSGEQYF
clone size: .; D gene: TRBD2; J gene: TRBJ2-4; V gene: TRBV7-9; CDR3 DNA: TGTGCCAGCAGCAAAGTGACTAGCGGGAGGGCCGGGGCCAAAAACATTCAGTACTTC; CDR3 protein: CASSKVTSGRAGAKNIQYF
clone size: .; D gene: TRBD1; J gene: TRBJ1-2; V gene: TRBV9; CDR3 DNA: TGTGCCAGCAGCGGGCCCGGGACAGCACTCTATGGCTACACCTTC; CDR3 protein: CASSGPGTALYGYTF
clone size: .; D gene: TRBD1; J gene: TRBJ2-7; V gene: TRBV19; CDR3 DNA: TGTGCCAGTAGGAAGACAGGGGACTACGAGCAGTACTTC; CDR3 protein: CASRKTGDYEQYF